The rows below give T cell receptor beta chains drawn from one sample of a study of OX40 agonist ivuxolimab in advanced cancers. Using immunoSEQ multiplex PCR, the repertoire was profiled, and TCRdb retains in-frame clones only, with some absent. The sample yields 70,000 to 95,000 clones, roughly 94% seen once. Sequenced material: CD4+ or CD8+ T cells sorted from blood, taken in a trial of the OX40 agonist ivuxolimab. The source of these receptors is an adult with an advanced solid tumor such as melanoma, head and neck, liver or kidney cancer. Each CDR3 is given with its conserved first and last residue. Fields, in order: V gene, D gene, clone size, J gene, CDR3 protein, CDR3 DNA. A D gene is named only where the DNA matches it firmly. The size field is filled for only some rows; it gives once, few, many or a size class.

V gene: TRBV6-5; D gene: TRBD1; clone size: .; J gene: TRBJ1-2; CDR3 protein: CASSWVTGNNYGYTF; CDR3 DNA: TGTGCCAGCAGTTGGGTGACAGGGAACAACTATGGCTACACCTTC
V gene: TRBV27; D gene: .; clone size: once; J gene: TRBJ1-6; CDR3 protein: CASSLIPTEANSPLHF; CDR3 DNA: TGTGCCAGCAGTTTAATTCCGACAGAGGCCAATTCACCCCTCCACTTT
V gene: TRBV7-3; D gene: .; clone size: .; J gene: TRBJ2-3; CDR3 protein: CASSLRGGTDTQYF; CDR3 DNA: TGTGCCAGCAGCTTACGTGGGGGCACAGATACGCAGTATTTT
V gene: TRBV11-2; D gene: TRBD1; clone size: .; J gene: TRBJ1-1; CDR3 protein: CASSLGQGRENTEAFF; CDR3 DNA: TGTGCCAGCAGCTTAGGACAGGGCAGGGAAAACACTGAAGCTTTCTTT
V gene: TRBV27; D gene: .; clone size: .; J gene: TRBJ1-5; CDR3 protein: CASSLEGSNQPQHF; CDR3 DNA: TGTGCCAGCAGTTTAGAAGGCAGCAATCAGCCCCAGCATTTT
V gene: TRBV2; D gene: .; clone size: once; J gene: TRBJ2-7; CDR3 protein: CASSDTGAYEQYF; CDR3 DNA: TGTGCCAGCAGTGATACCGGGGCCTACGAGCAGTACTTC
V gene: TRBV7-3; D gene: TRBD1; clone size: .; J gene: TRBJ2-7; CDR3 protein: CASSETGGFEQYF; CDR3 DNA: TGTGCCAGCAGTGAGACAGGGGGCTTCGAGCAGTACTTC
V gene: TRBV4-1; D gene: TRBD2; clone size: .; J gene: TRBJ2-5; CDR3 protein: CASSQDTGLAGSLETQYF; CDR3 DNA: TGCGCCAGCAGCCAAGATACGGGACTAGCGGGGTCTTTGGAGACCCAGTACTTC
V gene: TRBV4-3; D gene: TRBD2; clone size: .; J gene: TRBJ2-1; CDR3 protein: CASSQGSGRYNEQFF; CDR3 DNA: TGCGCCAGCAGCCAAGGTAGCGGGAGGTACAATGAGCAGTTCTTC
V gene: TRBV10-2; D gene: .; clone size: .; J gene: TRBJ1-1; CDR3 protein: CASSEGRMNTEAFF; CDR3 DNA: TGCGCCAGCAGTGAGGGGAGGATGAACACTGAAGCTTTCTTT
V gene: TRBV12-5; D gene: TRBD1; clone size: .; J gene: TRBJ2-7; CDR3 protein: CASGPWTGSYEQYF; CDR3 DNA: TGTGCTAGTGGTCCCTGGACAGGTTCTTACGAGCAGTACTTC
V gene: TRBV11-2; D gene: .; clone size: .; J gene: TRBJ1-1; CDR3 protein: CASSQSEKGTEAFF; CDR3 DNA: TGTGCCAGCAGCCAAAGTGAGAAGGGCACTGAAGCTTTCTTT
V gene: TRBV28; D gene: .; clone size: .; J gene: TRBJ1-5; CDR3 protein: CATDPGMGNQPQHF; CDR3 DNA: TGTGCCACTGACCCGGGGATGGGGAATCAGCCCCAGCATTTT
V gene: TRBV7-9; D gene: .; clone size: .; J gene: TRBJ1-1; CDR3 protein: CASSLSIDTEAFF; CDR3 DNA: TGTGCCAGCAGCTTAAGCATTGACACTGAAGCTTTCTTT
V gene: TRBV15; D gene: .; clone size: .; J gene: TRBJ1-2; CDR3 protein: CATSLREQDGYTF; CDR3 DNA: TGTGCCACCAGCTTGCGCGAACAGGATGGCTACACCTTC
V gene: TRBV27; D gene: .; clone size: .; J gene: TRBJ1-5; CDR3 protein: CASSLSSPNQPQHF; CDR3 DNA: TGTGCCAGCAGTTTATCTTCCCCCAATCAGCCCCAGCATTTT
V gene: TRBV28; D gene: .; clone size: .; J gene: TRBJ1-2; CDR3 protein: CASSLGGYGYTF; CDR3 DNA: TGTGCCAGCAGTTTGGGGGGCTATGGCTACACCTTC
V gene: TRBV19; D gene: .; clone size: .; J gene: TRBJ2-7; CDR3 protein: CASSISAGYEQYF; CDR3 DNA: TGTGCCAGTAGTATTTCGGCGGGGTACGAGCAGTACTTC
V gene: TRBV6-1; D gene: .; clone size: .; J gene: TRBJ2-5; CDR3 protein: CASSELSYQETQYF; CDR3 DNA: TGTGCCAGCAGTGAATTATCATATCAAGAGACCCAGTACTTC
V gene: TRBV19; D gene: .; clone size: once; J gene: TRBJ2-7; CDR3 protein: CASSIAESSYEQYF; CDR3 DNA: TGTGCCAGTAGTATAGCTGAGAGCTCCTACGAGCAGTACTTC
V gene: TRBV10-1; D gene: .; clone size: .; J gene: TRBJ2-7; CDR3 protein: CASSESSGPSGEQYF; CDR3 DNA: TGCGCCAGCAGTGAGTCATCCGGGCCCTCCGGGGAGCAGTACTTC
V gene: TRBV28; D gene: .; clone size: .; J gene: TRBJ2-7; CDR3 protein: CASSLGNSYEQYF; CDR3 DNA: TGTGCCAGCAGCCTCGGCAACTCCTACGAGCAGTACTTC
V gene: TRBV11-2; D gene: .; clone size: .; J gene: TRBJ2-2; CDR3 protein: CASSYRSGELFF; CDR3 DNA: TGTGCCAGCAGCTATCGGTCCGGGGAGCTGTTTTTT
V gene: TRBV27; D gene: .; clone size: .; J gene: TRBJ2-1; CDR3 protein: CASSLGDSYNEQFF; CDR3 DNA: TGTGCCAGCAGTTTAGGAGACTCCTACAATGAGCAGTTCTTC
V gene: TRBV10-2; D gene: .; clone size: .; J gene: TRBJ2-1; CDR3 protein: CASSESPSPYNEQFF; CDR3 DNA: TGCGCCAGCAGTGAGTCCCCGAGTCCCTACAATGAGCAGTTCTTC
V gene: TRBV11-2; D gene: .; clone size: .; J gene: TRBJ2-7; CDR3 protein: CASSLGYAATYEQYF; CDR3 DNA: TGTGCCAGCAGCTTAGGTTATGCAGCCACGTACGAGCAGTACTTC
V gene: TRBV6-4; D gene: TRBD1; clone size: .; J gene: TRBJ2-1; CDR3 protein: CASSDGTAYNEQFF; CDR3 DNA: TGTGCCAGCAGTGACGGGACAGCCTACAATGAGCAGTTCTTC
V gene: TRBV19; D gene: .; clone size: .; J gene: TRBJ1-6; CDR3 protein: CASSMGAVASPLHF; CDR3 DNA: TGTGCCAGTAGTATGGGGGCCGTCGCCTCACCCCTCCACTTT
V gene: TRBV27; D gene: .; clone size: .; J gene: TRBJ1-4; CDR3 protein: CASSLSGVGEKLFF; CDR3 DNA: TGTGCCAGCAGTTTGTCGGGGGTTGGGGAAAAACTGTTTTTT
V gene: TRBV7-9; D gene: .; clone size: few; J gene: TRBJ1-1; CDR3 protein: CASSFHSSEAFF; CDR3 DNA: TGTGCCAGCAGCTTTCACAGCTCTGAAGCTTTCTTT
V gene: TRBV19; D gene: TRBD1; clone size: .; J gene: TRBJ1-2; CDR3 protein: CASEDRGIDYGYTF; CDR3 DNA: TGTGCCAGTGAGGACAGGGGAATCGACTATGGCTACACCTTC
V gene: TRBV6-1; D gene: .; clone size: .; J gene: TRBJ2-7; CDR3 protein: CASSDTGDSYEQYF; CDR3 DNA: TGTGCCAGCAGTGACACTGGAGACTCCTACGAGCAGTACTTC
V gene: TRBV28; D gene: TRBD2; clone size: .; J gene: TRBJ2-7; CDR3 protein: CASSVIAGEDEQYF; CDR3 DNA: TGTGCCAGCAGTGTCATAGCGGGAGAGGACGAGCAGTACTTC
V gene: TRBV5-6; D gene: .; clone size: .; J gene: TRBJ1-1; CDR3 protein: CASSLGGNTEAFF; CDR3 DNA: TGTGCCAGCAGCTTGGGGGGGAACACTGAAGCTTTCTTT
V gene: TRBV27; D gene: TRBD1; clone size: .; J gene: TRBJ2-7; CDR3 protein: CASSPSGGQRSYEQYF; CDR3 DNA: TGTGCCAGCAGTCCATCAGGGGGACAGAGATCCTACGAGCAGTACTTC
V gene: TRBV6-1; D gene: .; clone size: .; J gene: TRBJ2-7; CDR3 protein: CASSGSYEQYF; CDR3 DNA: TGTGCCAGCTCCGGCTCCTACGAGCAGTACTTC
V gene: TRBV9; D gene: TRBD1; clone size: .; J gene: TRBJ1-2; CDR3 protein: CASSAPTGAPNYGYTF; CDR3 DNA: TGTGCCAGCAGCGCCCCAACAGGGGCCCCTAACTATGGCTACACCTTC
V gene: TRBV7-9; D gene: .; clone size: once; J gene: TRBJ1-1; CDR3 protein: CASRGGRAEAFF; CDR3 DNA: TGTGCCAGCAGAGGGGGAAGGGCTGAAGCTTTCTTT
V gene: TRBV7-2; D gene: TRBD1; clone size: .; J gene: TRBJ2-1; CDR3 protein: CALRGPSYNEQFF; CDR3 DNA: TGTGCTTTAAGGGGGCCCTCCTACAATGAGCAGTTCTTC
V gene: TRBV14; D gene: .; clone size: .; J gene: TRBJ1-1; CDR3 protein: CASSGERYTEAFF; CDR3 DNA: TGTGCCAGCAGCGGGGAGAGGTACACTGAAGCTTTCTTT
V gene: TRBV6-1; D gene: .; clone size: .; J gene: TRBJ1-1; CDR3 protein: CASSEVGVNTEAFF; CDR3 DNA: TGTGCCAGCAGTGAAGTCGGGGTGAACACTGAAGCTTTCTTT
V gene: TRBV5-6; D gene: TRBD2; clone size: once; J gene: TRBJ2-7; CDR3 protein: CASSLSGGYEQYF; CDR3 DNA: TGTGCCAGCAGTCTTAGCGGGGGGTACGAGCAGTACTTC
V gene: TRBV10-1; D gene: .; clone size: .; J gene: TRBJ1-2; CDR3 protein: CTSRDFPGRILGYTF; CDR3 DNA: TGCACCAGCAGAGACTTTCCGGGACGGATTCTTGGCTACACCTTC
V gene: TRBV7-2; D gene: .; clone size: .; J gene: TRBJ2-7; CDR3 protein: CASSPGTYEQYF; CDR3 DNA: TGTGCCAGCAGCCCAGGTACCTACGAGCAGTACTTC
V gene: TRBV4-2; D gene: .; clone size: .; J gene: TRBJ2-7; CDR3 protein: CASSQGDNSYEQYF; CDR3 DNA: TGTGCCAGCAGCCAAGGAGACAACTCCTACGAGCAGTACTTC
V gene: TRBV10-2; D gene: TRBD2; clone size: .; J gene: TRBJ2-3; CDR3 protein: CASSRGTSGEFTDTQYF; CDR3 DNA: TGCGCCAGCAGCCGGGGGACTAGCGGGGAATTCACAGATACGCAGTATTTT
V gene: TRBV6-6; D gene: .; clone size: .; J gene: TRBJ1-5; CDR3 protein: CASSSSTPQHF; CDR3 DNA: TGTGCCAGCAGTTCTTCTACGCCCCAGCATTTT
V gene: TRBV7-9; D gene: .; clone size: .; J gene: TRBJ2-2; CDR3 protein: CASSPTLNTGELFF; CDR3 DNA: TGTGCCAGCAGCCCTACGCTGAACACCGGGGAGCTGTTTTTT
V gene: TRBV19; D gene: TRBD1; clone size: .; J gene: TRBJ2-7; CDR3 protein: CASSHGTAYEQYF; CDR3 DNA: TGTGCCAGTAGTCACGGGACAGCCTACGAGCAGTACTTC
V gene: TRBV28; D gene: TRBD1; clone size: once; J gene: TRBJ1-5; CDR3 protein: CASSLTGVGNQPQHF; CDR3 DNA: TGTGCCAGCAGTCTTACAGGGGTCGGCAATCAGCCCCAGCATTTT
V gene: TRBV13; D gene: TRBD1; clone size: .; J gene: TRBJ1-1; CDR3 protein: CASSFGGTTQGAAEAFF; CDR3 DNA: TGTGCCAGCAGTTTCGGGGGAACTACACAGGGGGCTGCTGAAGCTTTCTTT
V gene: TRBV6-1; D gene: .; clone size: .; J gene: TRBJ1-3; CDR3 protein: CASIRLVSGNTIYF; CDR3 DNA: TGTGCCAGCATACGTTTAGTCTCTGGAAACACCATATATTTT
V gene: TRBV6-5; D gene: .; clone size: .; J gene: TRBJ2-2; CDR3 protein: CASSYRQGSGELFF; CDR3 DNA: TGTGCCAGCAGTTACAGGCAGGGAAGCGGGGAGCTGTTTTTT
V gene: TRBV4-3; D gene: .; clone size: .; J gene: TRBJ2-2; CDR3 protein: CASSPSDLTGELFF; CDR3 DNA: TGCGCCAGCAGCCCTTCGGACCTAACCGGGGAGCTGTTTTTT